The sequence of this T cell receptor beta chain was determined in a study of blood T cell repertoires in COVID-19. Study as a whole: COVID-19 samples from acute and convalescent phases originated in the United States, Italy and Spain. PBMCs, B-cell-depleted T cells, or T cells were the source of the cDNA or gDNA that made up the material.

There are a few counts of this clone. Cohort 3 recovery required two negative PCRs, clearance, or symptom resolution. Some clones are missing from TCRdb's copy, which holds only in-frame ones; the method was immunoSEQ multiplex PCR. Counted here are some 380,000 clones, roughly 86% occurring once; the ten biggest clones make up 1% to 1.5%. J lost 4 bases, V lost 3 bases, and 9 bases had no gene match. The length of the CDR3 is 16 residues. Germline values: CDR1 MDHEN, CDR2 SYDVKM. Material: PBMCs or T cells enriched from blood (not recorded which). This clonotype originated in a man under 40 who had recovered from COVID-19. This chain uses TRBV28 with TRBJ1-2; 9 positions match TRBD1. CDR3 in amino acids: CASSFGTGTGGYGYTF. CDR3 DNA: TGTGCCAGCAGTTTCGGGACAGGGACGGGAGGCTATGGCTACACCTTC.